The 10 T cell receptor beta chains below all came from one sample that was sequenced in a study of cytomegalovirus exposure and HLA in healthy donors. Amplification used 60 Vbeta primers and 13 Jbeta primers. Measured with immunoSEQ multiplex PCR; TCRdb has only the in-frame clones, and not every one. The sample contains roughly 150,000 clones, roughly 80% of which appear only once. The sample was PBMCs. The source of these receptors is a girl aged 10-17 years in good health and CMV-seropositive.

The chain has TRBV7-9 and TRBJ1-5; D not resolved. The CDR3 covers 12 residues. Trimming cost V 4 bases and J 9 bases, with 10 bases left between them. Germline loops: CDR1 SEHNR, CDR2 FQNEAQ (reference sequence). The CDR3 DNA follows: TGTGCCAGCAGCTCTGGCGGAATGCCCCAGCATTTT. Its translation is CASSSGGMPQHF.

The chain is built from TRBV5-1 and TRBJ2-1, with 12 bases that match TRBD2. This CDR3 has 15 residues. V lost 5 bases to trimming and J lost 9 bases; unmatched junction nucleotides: 9. Germline V CDR1 and CDR2: SGHRS, YFSETQ. The chain's CDR3 is CASRPAGLAGTEQFF. CDR3 coding DNA: TGCGCCAGCAGACCCGCCGGACTAGCGGGAACTGAGCAGTTCTTC.

The chain has TRBV20-1 and TRBJ1-1, with a tentative D call TRBD1 (5 bases). Trimming pared 4 bases from V and 8 bases from J, leaving 11 bases between. This CDR3 is built from 11 residues. Germline V gene sequence: CDR1 DFQATT, CDR2 SNEGSKA (reference sequence). The CDR3 loop is CSAKWEGEAFF. CDR3 nucleotides: TGCAGTGCTAAATGGGAGGGGGAAGCTTTCTTT.

The V gene is TRBV7-3, the J gene TRBJ2-7; TRBD1 aligns across 12 bases. Per the germline V gene, CDR1 is SGHTA and CDR2 is FQGTGA. This CDR3 has 15 residues. Trimming removed 4 bases from V and 6 bases from J; junction bases left unmatched: 7. The CDR3, as DNA: TGTGCCAGCAGCTCGGGGACAGGGGGCTTAGGCGAGCAGTACTTC. Encoded protein: CASSSGTGGLGEQYF.

The gene calls are TRBV6-6 and TRBJ1-2; 8 bases line up with TRBD1. The V and J ends lost 5 bases and 4 bases, in that order; junction bases with no gene match: 9. The CDR3 is 15 amino acids. Per germline, CDR1 MNHNY and CDR2 SVGAGI (reference sequence). The CDR3 DNA is TGTGCCAGCAGTGTCCAGGGGGCTGGGAGCTATGGCTACACCTTC. Translating gives CASSVQGAGSYGYTF.

The chain combines TRBV19 with TRBJ2-2; D unresolved. Between the trimmed V and J ends, which lost 4 bases and 13 bases, there was a span of 13 bases. Germline loops: CDR1 LNHDA, CDR2 SQIVND (reference sequence). The CDR3 runs 12 residues. This chain's CDR3 is CASSTRTGSLFF. The CDR3, as DNA: TGTGCCAGTAGTACCCGTACCGGGTCGCTGTTTTTT.

The chain uses TRBV7-2 and TRBJ1-1; TRBD1 is a possible D gene (6 bases). The V gene lost 5 bases and the J gene lost 10 bases, with 17 bases spanning the gap. This CDR3 has 13 residues. Germline CDR1 and CDR2: SGHTA and FQGNSA. The CDR3 reads CASSLDAGAIAFF. DNA of the CDR3: TGTGCCAGCAGCCTAGATGCAGGGGCCATAGCTTTCTTT.

The chain couples TRBV7-6 to TRBJ1-2; TRBD1 matches at 10 bases. The CDR3 totals 15 residues. The V segment lost 4 bases and the J segment 2 bases; nucleotides outside the gene matches: 4. Germline values: CDR1 SGHVS, CDR2 FNYEAQ. The CDR3 DNA sequence: TGTGCCAGCAGCTCTCGGGACAGGGGAAACTATGGCTACACCTTC. Amino acids: CASSSRDRGNYGYTF.

The rearrangement joins TRBV28 to TRBJ2-7; 9 bases align to TRBD2. The length of the CDR3 is 14 residues. Trimming removed 6 bases from V and 5 bases from J; junction bases left unmatched: 8. Looked up from germline, CDR1 is MDHEN and CDR2 is SYDVKM. The CDR3 loop is CASSRSGRFNEQYF. In nucleotides, the CDR3 is TGTGCCAGCAGCCGAAGCGGGAGGTTTAACGAGCAGTACTTC.

This clone has a handful of counts. This chain joins TRBV27 and TRBJ1-2, with 7 bases that match TRBD1. Germline CDR1 MNHEY, CDR2 SMNVEV (reference sequence). Trimming took 5 bases from V and 4 from J; bases not matched to a gene: 7. The CDR3 has 14 residues. CDR3 amino acids: CASSPRRGLYGYTF. The CDR3 region has the DNA TGTGCCAGCAGTCCCCGTAGGGGGCTCTATGGCTACACCTTC.